This TCR beta chain was sequenced for a study of identical twins (dated by TCRdb to 2016 to 2017). Broadly, across the study: To test whether fetal clonotypes persist, the study used deep sequencing on TCR alpha and beta repertoires from monozygotic twins, unrelated adults of various ages, and cord blood. Replicate twin experiments were performed at different times using different library preparation protocols to rule out contamination.

What the research found in general, with its limitations: Because the same donors could not be followed over many years, the conclusions depended on cross-sectional statistical analysis. Zero-insertion analyses could be partly confounded by invariant T cells such as MAIT and iNKT, though diverse VJ usage argued against such confounding for most clonotypes. In monozygotic twins, out-of-frame TCR alpha sharing was systematically underestimated by recombination models, although the models agreed with sharing between unrelated individuals. Compared with coincidental sharing between unrelated individuals, out-of-frame TCR alpha sequences shared between twins showed an excess of sequences with low generation probability. The excess sharing between twins in beta out-of-frame sequences was weaker because fewer shared sequences reduced the signal-to-noise ratio. Abundant cord blood beta clonotypes carried fewer insertions; young adult naive repertoires showed a weaker similar trend, while memory repertoires showed none.

Library construction relied on 5' RACE. Instrument used: Illumina HiSeq 2000. A universal primer binding site was introduced by template switching, and a unique molecular identifier was present in the final cDNA, enabling accurate counting of TCR cDNA molecules. First-strand cDNA for TCR alpha and beta chains was synthesized from specific primers in the conserved constant-segment region. To control for contamination, every cDNA library was double barcoded, receiving both a SMART-Mk sample barcode and Illumina barcodes. Two successive PCR steps introduced TruSeq adapter sequences along with Illumina sample barcodes. TCR alpha and beta cDNA libraries were sequenced on the Illumina HiSeq platform with custom primers. From the authors' description of their analysis: MiGEC processed the raw reads to extract unique molecular identifiers, while MiXCR was used to determine the CDR3 positions. For each individual, recombination models were inferred using an EM algorithm with the repgenHMM and IGoR tools. Shared clonotypes were analyzed with the tcR package in R, and sharing was normalized by the product of cloneset sizes. To study raw recombination without the effects of thymic and clonal selection, out-of-frame nonproductive sequences were analyzed. TCRdb reprocessed the public reads (quality trimming at Q25 with fastp, clone calling with MiXCR) and kept in-frame beta chains. When rows share a CDR3 protein, they turn into one entry using the most common DNA and genes. These V and J calls rely on TCRdb rather than the paper's analysis. The sample table holds roughly 1,500,000 distinct CDR3 sequences, of which 25% to 35% were seen once. Of the sample, around 0.3% is held by the ten largest clones.

Every donor was a healthy Caucasian. Remarks on this clonotype: Which antigen it targets is not known. No much larger clone exists at a distance of one base, and base qualities are not known.

The germline V gene gives CDR1 as SGDLS and CDR2 as YYNGEE. The junction shows trimming of 3 bases on V and 1 base on J, and the gene matches do not reach 13 bases of it. The CDR3 contains 18 residues, cysteine and phenylalanine counted. The only DNA kept is the CDR3, 54 bases in frame from the first base. The source of this sequence is a newborn girl in good health. The specimen sequenced was cord blood. Recombination joined TRBV9 with TRBJ2-1, with 7 central nucleotides matching TRBD2. The CDR3: CASSARGDPTRSYNEQFF. The DNA sequence reads TGTGCCAGCAGCGCCCGGGGGGATCCAACCCGGTCCTACAATGAGCAGTTCTTC. This CDR3, with the reference TRBV9 and TRBJ2-1 proteins standing in past its ends, gives the full variable domain DSGVTQTPKHLITATGQRVTLRCSPRSGDLSVYWYQQSLDQGLQFLIQYYNGEERAKGNILERFSAQQFPDLHSELNLSSLELGDSALYFCASSARGDPTRSYNEQFFGPGTRLTVL.